The text below deals with one TCR beta chain. This specimen comes from a study of blood T cell repertoires in COVID-19. Study summary: The United States, Italy and Spain were the sources of the acute and convalescent COVID-19 samples.

The ends were cut back, 0 bases at V and 5 bases at J, with 16 bases in the middle. The germline gives CDR1 SQVTM, CDR2 ANQGSEA. CDR3 length equals 16 residues. Repertoires were generated with immunoSEQ multiplex PCR, while TCRdb's copy carries only in-frame clones and drops some. Of 250,000 or so clones in the sample, around 85% were seen once. The material sequenced was peripheral blood. V usage is TRBV29-1 and J usage is TRBJ1-4; TRBD1 is a possible D gene (5 bases). The clonotype was recovered from a woman in her sixties with active or convalescent COVID-19. CDR3 coding DNA: TGCAGCGTTGAAGATGGGCACAGGATAGGGAATGAAAAACTGTTTTTT. It translates to CSVEDGHRIGNEKLFF.